This TCR beta chain is from a study of shared clonotypes between healthy human individuals. Notes on the study in general: Clonotypes not shared had lower generation probabilities than those common to all four donors.

The CDR3 runs 14 residues. Germline loops: CDR1 MGHRA, CDR2 YSYEKL. The germline V and J ends were trimmed by 3 bases and 3 bases, with 12 bases remaining between them. Selected positively for CCR7 and CD45RO-negative, naive CD8 cells excluded terminally differentiated effector memory CD45RA+ cells. Recent acute infections and vaccinations were absent in the healthy HIV-negative adult donors. Donors were Caucasian adults residing in Nashville, Tennessee, USA. Sequencing was at deep level. The method was immunoSEQ multiplex PCR; TCRdb's version includes in-frame clones alone and lacks a portion of them. Of millions of clones listed, just under 95% are singletons. With regard to this clone: Its antigen is unidentified.

Source material: naive CD8+ T cells sorted from blood. This chain connects TRBV4-1 to TRBJ2-7; a possible D gene is TRBD1 (5 bases). This sequence originates from a man between 18 and 29 years old in good health. CDR3 region: CASSQMDKNYEQYF. The CDR3 DNA sequence: TGCGCCAGCAGCCAGATGGACAAGAACTACGAGCAGTACTTC.